The 4 T cell receptor beta chains given below trace back to one sample, sequenced in a study of response to subunit inactivated influenza vaccine (dated 2018 in TCRdb). Library prep was done by RT-PCR. Instrument on record: Illumina HiSeq 2500. In TCRdb, the public reads were trimmed at Q25 with fastp and aligned with MiXCR, with productive beta chains retained. Rows matching on CDR3 protein sequence are summarized as one entry with the most common DNA and genes. This sample is represented by under 550,000 distinct CDR3 sequences; approximately 7.8% of them were singletons. Approximately 14% of the sample is taken by the ten largest. Sequencing used PBMCs from blood, obtained about 24 months after vaccination. The receptor set was obtained from a man in his fifties or sixties who received an inactivated influenza vaccine. Donor details come from another sample of the same person, matched by shared clones.

This clonotype has just a few counts. The chain carries TRBV12-3 or TRBV12-4 and TRBJ1-2; 10 bases are a match to TRBD1. The CDR3 loop spans 14 amino acids. The V segment lost 5 bases and the J segment 4 bases; nucleotides outside the gene matches: 4. In DNA, the CDR3 is TGTGCCAGCAGTCCCAGACAGGGGGCCTATGGCTACACCTTC. This gives the protein CASSPRQGAYGYTF.

The genes are TRBV29-1 and TRBJ2-7; D is uncertain. Deletions cut 5 bases from V and 0 bases from J, with 5 bases between. The CDR3 is 11 residues long. Germline V gives CDR1 SQVTM, CDR2 ANQGSEA. In DNA, the CDR3 is TGCAGCGTTACCAGCTCCTACGAGCAGTACTTC. This encodes CSVTSSYEQYF.

This clonotype was observed at least ten times. The chain links TRBV29-1 to TRBJ1-5; D gene ambiguous. V was cut by 4 bases and J by 2 bases, with 12 bases left in between. The germline V gene has CDR1 SQVTM and CDR2 ANQGSEA. This CDR3 is 14 amino acids long. CDR3 sequence: CSVAETLGNQPQHF. The CDR3 DNA follows: TGCAGCGTTGCCGAGACCCTCGGCAATCAGCCCCAGCATTTT.

The table lists this clonotype with a count of one. The chain links TRBV2 to TRBJ2-2, with a weak D call TRBD2 (5 bases). Looked up from germline, CDR1 is SNHLY and CDR2 is FYNNEI. The CDR3 has 14 residues. Between the trimmed V and J ends, which lost 2 bases and 7 bases, there was a span of 11 bases. The CDR3 sequence: CASSETYGDGELFF. The DNA of the CDR3 is TGTGCCAGCAGTGAAACCTACGGGGACGGGGAGCTGTTTTTT.